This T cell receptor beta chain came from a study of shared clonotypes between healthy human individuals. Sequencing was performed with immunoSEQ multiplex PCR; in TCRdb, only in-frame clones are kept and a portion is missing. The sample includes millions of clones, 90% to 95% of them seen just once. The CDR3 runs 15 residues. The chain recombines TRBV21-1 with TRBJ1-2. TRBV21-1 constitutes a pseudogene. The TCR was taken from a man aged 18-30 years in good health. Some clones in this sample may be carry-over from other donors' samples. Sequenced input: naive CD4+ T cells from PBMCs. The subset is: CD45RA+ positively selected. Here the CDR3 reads CASSAGTEANYGYTF. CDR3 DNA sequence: TGTGCCAGCAGCGCTGGGACGGAAGCTAACTATGGCTACACCTTC.